This TCR beta chain was observed in a study of control samples from healthy donors and cancer patients. This clone was observed once. Some clones are missing from TCRdb's copy, which holds only in-frame ones; the method was immunoSEQ multiplex PCR. The sample has 60,000 to 95,000 clones, about 80% seen once. V was clipped by 4 bases and J by 10 bases, with 23 bases between them. CDR3 length: 16 amino acids. Germline V gene data show CDR1 as SGHVS and CDR2 as FQNEAQ. The clonotype originates from a man between 45 and 60 years old in good health. The J gene is TRBJ2-1, the V gene TRBV7-8; D may be TRBD2 (6 bases). Sequenced: blood. CDR3 sequence: CASSYHRGGLREEQFF. CDR3 nucleotides: TGTGCCAGCAGCTACCATAGGGGCGGGCTTCGGGAGGAGCAGTTCTTC. Together with reference TRBV7-8 and TRBJ2-1, the CDR3 gives the full variable domain: GAGVSQSPRYKVAKRGQDVALRCDPISGHVSLFWYQQALGQGPEFLTYFQNEAQLDKSGLPSDRFFAERPEGSVSTLKIQRTQQEDSAVYLCASSYHRGGLREEQFFGPGTRLTVL.